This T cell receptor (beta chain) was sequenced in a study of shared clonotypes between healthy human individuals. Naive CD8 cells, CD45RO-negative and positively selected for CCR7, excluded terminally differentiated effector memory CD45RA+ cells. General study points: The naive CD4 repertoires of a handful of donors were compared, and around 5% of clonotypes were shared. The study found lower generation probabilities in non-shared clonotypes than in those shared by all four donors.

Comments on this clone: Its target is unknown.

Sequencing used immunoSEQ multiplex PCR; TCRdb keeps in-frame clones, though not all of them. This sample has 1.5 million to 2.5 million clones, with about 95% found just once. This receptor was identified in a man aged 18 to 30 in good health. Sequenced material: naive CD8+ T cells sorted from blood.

This CDR3 is CASSLGQGGYGYTF. CDR3 sequence (DNA): TGTGCCAGCAGTTTGGGACAGGGTGGGTATGGCTACACCTTC. The genes are TRBV6-6 and TRBJ1-2, with 9 bases aligning to TRBD1. Trimming at V came to 4 bases and at J to 5 bases, leaving 5 bases not matched to a gene. The CDR3 sequence is 14 residues long. CDR1 MNHNY and CDR2 SVGAGI come from the germline V gene (reference sequence).